In its sample, the clone carrying this T cell receptor (beta chain) was seen a few times. Its antigen is unidentified. Sequencing of DNA taken from cultured CD4+ T cells relied on the Oncomine TCR Beta short-read assay. TCRdb analysed the PCR reads with MiXCR anew, one entry per CDR3 protein. Found here are roughly 12,000 distinct CDR3 sequences, roughly half of them singletons; the top ten hold less than 20%. This specimen comes from a study of vaccination and CD4 T cells after COVID-19. The CDR3 loop spans 14 amino acids. Trimming took 5 bases from V and 2 from J; bases not matched to a gene: 5. Germline V lookup: CDR1 SGHTA, CDR2 FQGNSA. As to treatment: roughly 10-day PBMC culture with coronavirus spike peptide pools or control peptides (ViraFEST assay).

This clonotype was sampled from a human donor who had recovered from COVID-19. Sequenced material: CD4+ T cells from blood, cultured in vitro. This rearrangement joins TRBV7-2 to TRBJ2-7; TRBD2 aligns across 8 bases. This CDR3 is CASSKLTSAYEQYF. As DNA, the CDR3 is TGTGCCAGCAGCAAACTGACTAGCGCCTACGAGCAGTACTTC.